The clone carrying this T cell receptor (beta chain) came up many times. These data belong to a study of T cells in Graves' hyperthyroidism and ophthalmopathy. Researchers amplified the TCR beta CDR3 regions from RNA transcripts. Initially, a first-round RT-PCR of the TCR CDR3 employed the HTBI primer set. Using its own MiXCR run on the multiplex PCR reads, TCRdb lists one record per CDR3 protein. Here the sample spans more than 40,000 distinct CDR3 sequences, over 45% being singletons. Germline values: CDR1 SGDLS, CDR2 YYNGEE. The length of the CDR3 is 16 residues. V lost 0 bases and J lost 3; bases outside the gene matches: 3.

Sequencing was performed on peripheral blood or thyroid tissue (not recorded which). The origin of this receptor is a woman between 45 and 60 years old with Graves' hyperthyroidism. The chain joins TRBV9 to TRBJ2-3; 11 nucleotides line up with TRBD2. CDR3 sequence: CASSVAPSGRTDTQYF. The CDR3 region has the DNA TGTGCCAGCAGCGTAGCCCCTAGCGGGAGGACAGATACGCAGTATTTT.